These 28 T cell receptor beta chains were sequenced from one sample in a study of blood T cell repertoires in COVID-19. The protocol was immunoSEQ multiplex PCR, while the TCRdb copy is restricted to in-frame clones and leaves out a portion. Among fewer than 450,000 clones listed, 88% were seen once. The specimen was PBMCs or T cells enriched from blood (not recorded which). The receptor set was obtained from a middle-aged woman with acute COVID-19.

The chain joins TRBV10-3 to TRBJ2-3; no reliable D call. There are 15 residues in the CDR3. Trimming cost V 3 bases and J 0 bases, with 10 bases left between them. Germline CDR1 and CDR2: ENHRY and SYGVKD. For the CDR3, the DNA is TGTGCCATCAGTGACAGCCGACTTAGCACAGATACGCAGTATTTT. Translation: CAISDSRLSTDTQYF.

V and J are TRBV6-6 and TRBJ1-3; D uncertain. V lost 5 bases to trimming and J lost 2 bases, with 13 bases between them. This CDR3 region has 15 residues. Germline CDR1 MNHNY, CDR2 SVGAGI (reference sequence). The CDR3 DNA reads TGTGCCAGCAGTCCCGGGAACCCCACTGGAAACACCATATATTTT. It codes for CASSPGNPTGNTIYF.

The rearrangement links TRBV5-4 to TRBJ2-7; TRBD2 aligns across 7 bases. Unmatched junction bases numbered 12, after V lost 4 bases and J lost 5 bases. CDR3 length equals 15 residues. The V gene's germline CDR1 is SGHNT and CDR2 YYREEE (reference sequence). The CDR3, as DNA: TGTGCCAGCAGCCCCAAAGCGGGGACCCTCCACGAGCAGTACTTC. This codes for CASSPKAGTLHEQYF.

The J gene is TRBJ2-2, the V gene TRBV5-1; no reliable D call. In germline, CDR1 is SGHRS, CDR2 YFSETQ. Trimming pared 2 bases from V and 3 bases from J, leaving 11 bases between. The CDR3 runs 15 residues. CDR3 protein: CASSFGSGDTGELFF. CDR3 nucleotides: TGCGCCAGCAGCTTCGGGTCGGGTGACACCGGGGAGCTGTTTTTT.

This chain joins TRBV2 and TRBJ2-5; 8 nucleotides line up with TRBD1. There are 14 residues in the CDR3. The ends lost 5 bases at V and 5 bases at J; junction bases unmatched: 7. The V gene's germline CDR1 is SNHLY and CDR2 FYNNEI. The CDR3 DNA reads TGTGCCAGCAGTTTGGACAGGGTGGGGGAGACCCAGTACTTC. As protein: CASSLDRVGETQYF.

This chain links TRBV3-1 (or the pseudogene TRBV3-2) with TRBJ2-5, with TRBD2 matching over 10 bases. The V gene end was trimmed by 6 bases and the J gene end by 5 bases; junction bases not matched to a gene: 9. Germline V gives CDR1 LGHDT, CDR2 YNNKEL (reference sequence). The CDR3 consists of 15 residues. The CDR3 DNA reads as TGTGCCAGCAGTTTCAGCGGGGGGGCCATGGAGACCCAGTACTTC. Translating gives CASSFSGGAMETQYF.

This clone was counted many times. The chain links TRBV6-1 to TRBJ1-3; TRBD1 agrees at 8 bases. The germline V gene encodes CDR1 MNHNS and CDR2 SASEGT. V was pared by 4 bases and J by 2 bases, with 10 bases of the junction left unmatched. The CDR3 contains 17 residues. The CDR3 here is CASSVTRGQVTGNTIYF. CDR3 sequence (DNA): TGTGCCAGCAGTGTCACCAGGGGGCAGGTGACTGGAAACACCATATATTTT.

About this clone: At the DNA level, this CDR3 is encoded by other sequences in the same sample as well. The J gene is TRBJ1-5, the V gene TRBV7-2; TRBD1 might be the D (6 bases). The length of the CDR3 is 15 residues. The V gene lost 1 base and the J gene lost 1 base, with 8 bases spanning the gap. Germline lookup yields CDR1 SGHTA and CDR2 FQGNSA. The CDR3 coding sequence is TGTGCCAGCAGCTTAGGGGGGCGCAGCAATCAGCCCCAGCATTTT. The encoded protein is CASSLGGRSNQPQHF.

The chain carries TRBV4-1 and TRBJ1-1; 10 nucleotides line up with TRBD1. V gave up 4 bases and J gave up 4 bases; unmatched junction bases: 9. The CDR3 runs to 16 residues. Germline CDR1 and CDR2: MGHRA and YSYEKL. The CDR3, as DNA: TGCGCCAGCAGCCTGACAAGGGGACAGGGGACCACTGAAGCTTTCTTT. It translates to CASSLTRGQGTTEAFF.

The chain uses TRBV30 and TRBJ1-2; 7 bases line up with TRBD1. With V trimmed by 1 base and J by 8 bases, 7 bases remained unmatched. The germline V gene encodes CDR1 GTSNPN and CDR2 SVGIG (reference sequence). This CDR3 comprises 13 residues. This chain's CDR3 is CAWSGTGAGGYTF. The CDR3 DNA is TGTGCCTGGAGTGGCACAGGGGCAGGAGGCTACACCTTC.

The V and J genes are TRBV19 and TRBJ1-5; 9 bases align to TRBD1. The V gene's germline CDR1 is LNHDA and CDR2 SQIVND (reference sequence). The V gene end was trimmed by 5 bases and the J gene end by 6 bases; junction bases not matched to a gene: 8. CDR3 length: 15 amino acids. DNA of the CDR3: TGTGCCAGTAGTCCCTCGACAGGGGGTAGTCAGCCCCAGCATTTT. Translating gives CASSPSTGGSQPQHF.

In this sample, this clone turned up once. The CDR3 reads CARRLAGVYEQYF. DNA of the CDR3: TGTGCCCGCCGTTTAGCGGGGGTCTACGAGCAGTACTTC. This sequence joins TRBV2 and TRBJ2-7; 9 positions match TRBD2. Per germline, CDR1 SNHLY and CDR2 FYNNEI. Trimming cost V 11 bases and J 3 bases; bases outside gene matches: 8. The CDR3 length is 13 residues.

The chain combines TRBV6-1 with TRBJ2-5, with no clear D. Germline CDR1 MNHNS, CDR2 SASEGT. V lost 1 base and J lost 1, with 7 bases in between. The length of the CDR3 is 14 residues. CDR3 residues: CASSEGGSQETQYF. CDR3 bases: TGTGCCAGCAGTGAAGGTGGCAGCCAAGAGACCCAGTACTTC.

The gene calls are TRBV7-6 and TRBJ1-1, with 9 bases fitting TRBD1. CDR3 length: 17 residues. The germline V gene encodes CDR1 SGHVS and CDR2 FNYEAQ. Trimming took 4 bases from V and 3 from J; bases not matched to a gene: 12. The CDR3 protein is CASSSRAGQGWDTEAFF. DNA for the CDR3: TGTGCCAGCAGCTCTAGAGCCGGACAGGGGTGGGACACTGAAGCTTTCTTT.

The chain uses TRBV3-1 (or the pseudogene TRBV3-2) and TRBJ1-2; 7 bases fit TRBD1. The CDR3 totals 15 residues. V dropped 1 base and J dropped 4; count of bases not matched to a gene: 6. Germline lookup yields CDR1 LGHDT and CDR2 YNNKEL (reference sequence). CDR3 region: CASSQADRAIYGYTF. CDR3 coding DNA: TGTGCCAGCAGCCAAGCTGACAGGGCGATCTATGGCTACACCTTC.

J is TRBJ1-6 and V is TRBV9, with TRBD1 as a possible D gene (6 bases). With 0 bases removed from V and 9 bases from J, the gap between germline ends came to 10 bases. This CDR3 is built from 14 residues. Germline values: CDR1 SGDLS, CDR2 YYNGEE. CDR3 nucleotides: TGTGCCAGCAGCGTAGGAACAGGGCGTTCACCCCTCCACTTT. As protein: CASSVGTGRSPLHF.

The chain couples TRBV5-1 to TRBJ2-7; TRBD1 agrees at 8 bases. The V gene end was trimmed by 0 bases and the J gene end by 5 bases; junction bases not matched to a gene: 7. This CDR3 has 15 amino acids. Germline CDR1 SGHRS, CDR2 YFSETQ. CDR3 DNA sequence: TGCGCCAGCAGCTTGGTTGCGACAGGGGCCCACGAGCAGTACTTC. Encoded protein: CASSLVATGAHEQYF.

This clone was observed once. The rearrangement uses TRBV6-1 and TRBJ1-2; D is undetermined. Per germline, CDR1 MNHNS and CDR2 SASEGT. Trimming shortened V by 2 bases and J by 4 bases, and 20 bases separated the two germline ends. The CDR3 loop spans 17 amino acids. This chain's CDR3 is CASSEYLASDLLYGYTF. Written as DNA, the CDR3 is TGTGCCAGCAGTGAATATCTAGCCAGCGACCTACTCTATGGCTACACCTTC.

The V and J genes are TRBV24-1 and TRBJ1-3; 7 nucleotides match TRBD1. This CDR3 has 15 amino acids. The V gene's germline CDR1 is KGHDR and CDR2 SFDVKD. V was clipped by 1 base and J by 5 bases; unmatched bases: 4. In nucleotides, the CDR3 is TGTGCCACCAGTGATTTCGCACAGGGGAGAAACACCATATATTTT. Amino acids: CATSDFAQGRNTIYF.

This clone appeared a few times. The rearrangement joins TRBV29-1 to TRBJ1-3, with no clear D. V was shortened by 2 bases and J by 3 bases, with 8 bases between the two germline ends. Per germline, CDR1 SQVTM and CDR2 ANQGSEA. The CDR3 has 13 amino acids. The CDR3 DNA is TGCAGCGTTGAATCGTCGGTTGGAAACACCATATATTTT. Amino acids: CSVESSVGNTIYF.

The chain couples TRBV23-1 to TRBJ2-3, with 7 bases identical to TRBD2. TRBV23-1 is an ORF, with its function uncertain. The CDR3 totals 15 residues. V dropped 6 bases and J dropped 3; count of bases not matched to a gene: 9. As DNA, the CDR3 is TGCGCCAGCAGCCTCCCGGGGGGTGGGACAGATACGCAGTATTTT. Encoded protein: CASSLPGGGTDTQYF.

The chain links TRBV6-5 to TRBJ1-4; 7 bases fit TRBD1. Germline values: CDR1 MNHEY, CDR2 SVGAGI. CDR3 length: 13 residues. Trimming removed 8 bases from V and 7 bases from J; junction bases left unmatched: 7. CDR3 DNA sequence: TGTGCCAGCGGAAACAGGGGAGGTGAAAAACTGTTTTTT. Translation gives CASGNRGGEKLFF.

The chain uses TRBV5-1 and TRBJ1-2, with 7 bases lining up with TRBD1. The CDR3 sequence is 15 residues long. The germline V gene encodes CDR1 SGHRS and CDR2 YFSETQ. The V segment lost 4 bases and the J segment 2 bases; nucleotides outside the gene matches: 8. The CDR3 DNA follows: TGCGCCAGCAGCCCTCGACAGGGATCGAACTATGGCTACACCTTC. Protein product: CASSPRQGSNYGYTF.

The V and J genes are TRBV5-1 and TRBJ2-1; TRBD2 matches at 15 bases. The ends lost 3 bases at V and 4 bases at J; junction bases unmatched: 5. The CDR3 covers 17 residues. Germline-derived CDR1 and CDR2 are SGHRS and YFSETQ. This CDR3 reads CASSWRTSGGAYNEQFF. The CDR3 DNA sequence: TGCGCCAGCAGCTGGAGGACTAGCGGGGGGGCTTACAATGAGCAGTTCTTC.

V and J are TRBV4-1 and TRBJ2-5; 9 nucleotides match TRBD2. CDR3 length: 16 residues. The germline CDR1 and CDR2 sequences are MGHRA and YSYEKL. V lost 1 base and J lost 1; bases outside the gene matches: 4. The CDR3 sequence: CASSQAGRGGQETQYF. The CDR3 DNA sequence: TGCGCCAGCAGCCAAGCGGGGCGGGGGGGCCAAGAGACCCAGTACTTC.

This chain connects TRBV3-1 (or the pseudogene TRBV3-2) to TRBJ2-7, with 14 bases lining up with TRBD2. Germline CDR1 reads LGHDT; CDR2 reads YNNKEL (reference sequence). V shed 4 bases, J shed 10 bases, and the junction held 6 bases outside the gene matches. CDR3 length: 14 amino acids. Here the CDR3 reads CASSPGLAGGSQYF. The CDR3 DNA follows: TGTGCCAGCAGCCCAGGACTAGCGGGGGGAAGTCAGTACTTC.

The rearrangement uses TRBV9 and TRBJ1-1, with D tentatively TRBD1 (6 bases). The CDR3 spans 17 residues. Germline V gene data show CDR1 as SGDLS and CDR2 as YYNGEE. V lost 4 bases and J 1 base, leaving 20 bases between the germline ends. For the CDR3, the DNA is TGTGCCAGCAGCCCTTACAGGGTTACGATCTCGAACACTGAAGCTTTCTTT. This encodes CASSPYRVTISNTEAFF.

The V gene is TRBV5-1, the J gene TRBJ2-7, with D possibly being TRBD1 (6 bases). CDR3 length equals 15 residues. Germline assignment: CDR1 SGHRS and CDR2 YFSETQ. V was pared by 5 bases and J by 0 bases, with 15 bases between. The CDR3: CASSITGIGSYEQYF. CDR3 DNA: TGCGCCAGCAGTATAACAGGGATTGGCTCCTACGAGCAGTACTTC.